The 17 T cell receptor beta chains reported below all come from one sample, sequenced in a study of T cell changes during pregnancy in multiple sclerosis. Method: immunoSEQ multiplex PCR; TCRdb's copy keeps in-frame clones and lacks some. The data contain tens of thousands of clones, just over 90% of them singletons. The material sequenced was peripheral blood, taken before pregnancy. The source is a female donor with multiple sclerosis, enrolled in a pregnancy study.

The CDR3, as DNA: TGTGCCACCGGGACTAGCTCTCCACCCGGGGAGCTGTTTTTT. Amino acid sequence: CATGTSSPPGELFF. This rearrangement joins TRBV15 to TRBJ2-2; the match to TRBD2 covers 9 bases. There are 14 residues in the CDR3. J lost 6 bases, V lost 8 bases, and 7 bases had no gene match. Germline CDR1 and CDR2: LNHNV and YYDKDF (reference sequence).

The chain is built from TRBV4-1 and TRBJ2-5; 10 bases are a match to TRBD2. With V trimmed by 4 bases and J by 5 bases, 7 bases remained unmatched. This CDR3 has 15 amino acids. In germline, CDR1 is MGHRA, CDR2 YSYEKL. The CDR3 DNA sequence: TGCGCCAGCAGCCGGCTAGCGGGAGTGGTCGAGACCCAGTACTTC. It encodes CASSRLAGVVETQYF.

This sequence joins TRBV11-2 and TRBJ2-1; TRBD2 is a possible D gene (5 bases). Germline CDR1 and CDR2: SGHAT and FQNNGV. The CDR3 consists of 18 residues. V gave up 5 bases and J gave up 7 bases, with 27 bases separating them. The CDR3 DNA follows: TGTGCCAGCAGCAACATAGCCACCAGAAGAGGGAGAGGTAATGAGCAGTTCTTC. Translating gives CASSNIATRRGRGNEQFF.

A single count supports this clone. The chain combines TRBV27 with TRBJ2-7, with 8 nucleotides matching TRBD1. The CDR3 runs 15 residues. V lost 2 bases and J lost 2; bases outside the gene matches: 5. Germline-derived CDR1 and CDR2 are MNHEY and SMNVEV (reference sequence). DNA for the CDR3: TGTGCCAGCAGTTTAACCGGGACAGGTACCTACGAGCAGTACTTC. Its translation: CASSLTGTGTYEQYF.

The CDR3 nucleotides read TGTGCCAGCAGTTCCTCAAGACAGGGCAATGAGCAGTTCTTC. Translating it yields CASSSSRQGNEQFF. The chain couples TRBV2 to TRBJ2-1, with 7 bases that match TRBD1. The V gene end was trimmed by 5 bases and the J gene end by 6 bases; junction bases not matched to a gene: 7. Germline CDR1 and CDR2: SNHLY and FYNNEI. This CDR3 comprises 14 residues.

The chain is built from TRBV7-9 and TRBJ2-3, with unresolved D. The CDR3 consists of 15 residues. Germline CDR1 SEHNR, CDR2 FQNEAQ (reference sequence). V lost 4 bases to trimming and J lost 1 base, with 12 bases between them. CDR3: CASSSPGSGTDTQYF. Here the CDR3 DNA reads TGTGCCAGCAGCTCCCCAGGATCTGGCACAGATACGCAGTATTTT.

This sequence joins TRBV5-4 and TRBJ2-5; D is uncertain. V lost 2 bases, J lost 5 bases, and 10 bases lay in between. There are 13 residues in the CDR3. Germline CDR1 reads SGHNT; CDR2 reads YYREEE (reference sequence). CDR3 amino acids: CASSLAGPETQYF. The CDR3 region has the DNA TGTGCCAGCAGCTTAGCCGGTCCCGAGACCCAGTACTTC.

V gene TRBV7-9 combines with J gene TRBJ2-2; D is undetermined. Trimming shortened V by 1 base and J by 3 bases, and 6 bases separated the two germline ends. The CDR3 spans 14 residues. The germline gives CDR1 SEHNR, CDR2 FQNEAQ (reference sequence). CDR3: CASSLGSDTGELFF. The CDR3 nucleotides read TGTGCCAGCAGCTTAGGTTCGGACACCGGGGAGCTGTTTTTT.

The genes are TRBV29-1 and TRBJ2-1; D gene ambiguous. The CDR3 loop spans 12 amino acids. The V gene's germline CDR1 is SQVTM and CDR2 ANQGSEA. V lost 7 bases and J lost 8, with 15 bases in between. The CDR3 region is CSGGLSRDEQFF. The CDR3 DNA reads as TGCAGCGGCGGCCTTAGCCGCGATGAGCAGTTCTTC.

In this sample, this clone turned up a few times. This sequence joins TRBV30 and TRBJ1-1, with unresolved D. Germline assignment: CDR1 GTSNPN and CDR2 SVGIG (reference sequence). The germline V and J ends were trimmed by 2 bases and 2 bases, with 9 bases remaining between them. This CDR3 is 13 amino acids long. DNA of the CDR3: TGTGCCTGGAGTTACAACCAAAACACTGAAGCTTTCTTT. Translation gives CAWSYNQNTEAFF.

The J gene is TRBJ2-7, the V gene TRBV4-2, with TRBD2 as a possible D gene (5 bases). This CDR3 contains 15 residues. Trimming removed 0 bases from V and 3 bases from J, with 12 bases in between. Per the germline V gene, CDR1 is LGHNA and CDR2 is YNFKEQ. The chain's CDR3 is CASSQEATRDYEQYF. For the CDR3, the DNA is TGTGCCAGCAGCCAAGAAGCTACTAGAGACTACGAGCAGTACTTC.

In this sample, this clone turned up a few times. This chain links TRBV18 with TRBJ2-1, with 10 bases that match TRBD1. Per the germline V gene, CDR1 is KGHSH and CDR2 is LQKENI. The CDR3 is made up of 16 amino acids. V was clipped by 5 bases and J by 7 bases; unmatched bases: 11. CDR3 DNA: TGTGCCAGCTCATCGACCGGGACAGGGGCCCTAAATGAGCAGTTCTTC. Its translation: CASSSTGTGALNEQFF. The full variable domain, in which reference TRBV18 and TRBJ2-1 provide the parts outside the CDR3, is NAGVMQNPRHLVRRRGQEARLRCSPMKGHSHVYWYRQLPEEGLKFMVYLQKENIIDESGMPKERFSAEFPKEGPSILRIQQVVRGDSAAYFCASSSTGTGALNEQFFGPGTRLTVL.

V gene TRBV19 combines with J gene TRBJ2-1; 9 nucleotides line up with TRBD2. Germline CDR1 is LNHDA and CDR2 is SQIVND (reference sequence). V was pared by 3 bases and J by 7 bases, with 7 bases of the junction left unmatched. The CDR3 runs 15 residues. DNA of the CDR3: TGTGCCAGTAGTATTAGCGGGAGCCCCCCGAATGAGCAGTTCTTC. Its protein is CASSISGSPPNEQFF.

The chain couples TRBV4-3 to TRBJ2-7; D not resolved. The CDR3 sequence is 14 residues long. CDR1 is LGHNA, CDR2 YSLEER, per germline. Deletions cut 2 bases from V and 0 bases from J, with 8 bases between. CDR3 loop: CASSQWAGSYEQYF. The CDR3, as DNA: TGCGCCAGCAGCCAATGGGCAGGCTCCTACGAGCAGTACTTC.

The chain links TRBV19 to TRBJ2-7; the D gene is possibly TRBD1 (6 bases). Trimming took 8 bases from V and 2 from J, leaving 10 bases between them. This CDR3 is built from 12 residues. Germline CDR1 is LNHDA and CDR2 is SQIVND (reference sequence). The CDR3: CASSGTTYEQYF. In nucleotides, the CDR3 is TGTGCCAGTTCCGGGACAACCTACGAGCAGTACTTC.

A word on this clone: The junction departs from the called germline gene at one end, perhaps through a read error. The DNA for the CDR3 is TGTGCCAGCAGGACTAGAAGAGGCTTC. Amino acid sequence: CASRTRRGF. This rearrangement joins TRBV6-5 to TRBJ2-7, with D possibly matching TRBD2 (6 bases). The CDR3 covers 9 residues. Germline CDR1 and CDR2: MNHEY and SVGAGI.

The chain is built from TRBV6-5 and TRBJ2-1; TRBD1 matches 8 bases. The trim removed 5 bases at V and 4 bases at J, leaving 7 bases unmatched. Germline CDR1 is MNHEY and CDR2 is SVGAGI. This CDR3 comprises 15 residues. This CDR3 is CASSLSGTGYNEQFF. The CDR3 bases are TGTGCCAGCAGTCTCTCCGGGACAGGTTACAATGAGCAGTTCTTC.